This TCR beta chain was observed in a study of T cells in Graves' hyperthyroidism and ophthalmopathy. This clonotype appeared a few times. The CDR3 runs to 17 residues. Trimming pared 2 bases from V and 3 bases from J, leaving 18 bases between. Germline V gene sequence: CDR1 SGDLS, CDR2 YYNGEE. Amplification of TCR beta CDR3 regions was performed using RNA transcripts as template. The TCR CDR3 first-round RT-PCR relied on the HTBI primer set. TCRdb passed the multiplex PCR reads through MiXCR, listing each CDR3 protein once. The sample includes around 600,000 distinct CDR3 sequences, about 14% of them seen just once.

The receptor's source is a woman in her fifties or sixties with Graves' ophthalmopathy. Material for sequencing was blood. V usage is TRBV9 and J usage is TRBJ2-1; TRBD1 or TRBD2 may be the D gene (5 bases each). The CDR3 DNA reads TGTGCCAGCAGCGTCCGTGTCCGGGGCAACAACTACAATGAGCAGTTCTTC. Translation gives CASSVRVRGNNYNEQFF.